What follows are 29 T cell receptor beta chains derived from one specimen sequenced in a study of early T cells in non-severe SARS-CoV-2 infection (dated by TCRdb to the early 2020s). The library was built by means of 5' RACE. The sequencing machine was a NextSeq 500. TCRdb reworked the public reads: Q25 trimming with fastp, MiXCR clone assembly, productive beta chains retained. When rows share a CDR3 protein, they turn into one entry using the most common DNA and genes. The sample includes over 50,000 distinct CDR3 sequences, with 11% observed a single time. Clones ranked in the top ten supply under 2% of the sample. The sequenced sample consisted of whole blood. The receptors derive from an adult who was a healthcare worker with PCR-confirmed SARS-CoV-2 infection or an uninfected control (not recorded which).

This clonotype was seen a handful of times. CDR3 sequence (DNA): TGTGCCAGCAGTTCGCAAGGGGGGTATGGCTACACCTTC. Its translation is CASSSQGGYGYTF. This chain links TRBV28 with TRBJ1-2; TRBD1 might be the D (6 bases). The V gene lost 4 bases and the J gene lost 5 bases, with 11 bases spanning the gap. The CDR3 length is 13 residues. Germline CDR1 MDHEN, CDR2 SYDVKM.

This clonotype was counted between two and nine times. The gene calls are TRBV10-3 and TRBJ2-1; maybe TRBD1 (6 bases). Trimming took 7 bases from V and 4 from J, leaving 11 bases between them. The CDR3 consists of 13 residues. From germline, CDR1 is ENHRY and CDR2 SYGVKD. In DNA, the CDR3 is TGTGCCATCACCGAAGGACAGTACAATGAGCAGTTCTTC. Its protein product is CAITEGQYNEQFF.

V is TRBV12-3 or TRBV12-4 and J is TRBJ2-3; the match to TRBD1 covers 10 bases. With V trimmed by 5 bases and J by 6 bases, 5 bases remained unmatched. CDR3 length equals 14 residues. The CDR3 reads CASSLTGGGDTQYF. Here the CDR3 DNA reads TGTGCCAGCAGTCTGACAGGGGGCGGCGATACGCAGTATTTT.

The CDR3 nucleotides read TGTGCCATCAGTGAGTGGGGGACGGTGAACACTGAAGCTTTCTTT. Translating gives CAISEWGTVNTEAFF. V and J are TRBV10-3 and TRBJ1-1; D perhaps matches TRBD1 (5 bases). V was pared by 1 base and J by 0 bases, with 9 bases between. Germline CDR1 ENHRY, CDR2 SYGVKD. This CDR3 has 15 amino acids.

The rearrangement links TRBV6-2 or TRBV6-3 to TRBJ2-7, with 7 nucleotides matching TRBD1. The CDR3 is made up of 13 amino acids. The germline V gene encodes CDR1 MNHEY and CDR2 SVGEGT. The trim removed 4 bases at V and 3 bases at J, leaving 3 bases unmatched. The chain's CDR3 is CASSSDRIYEQYF. The CDR3 nucleotides are TGTGCCAGCAGTTCGGACAGGATCTACGAGCAGTACTTC.

The V gene is TRBV7-9, the J gene TRBJ2-7; no clear D gene. The CDR3 has 12 amino acids. Germline CDR1 is SEHNR and CDR2 is FQNEAQ (reference sequence). V shed 5 bases and J shed 2 bases, with 7 bases lying between them. The CDR3 reads CASSPSAYEQYF. In DNA, the CDR3 is TGTGCCAGCAGCCCGTCGGCCTACGAGCAGTACTTC.

The sample holds many counts of this clonotype. V gene TRBV20-1 combines with J gene TRBJ1-1, with a tentative D call TRBD1 (6 bases). This CDR3 region has 13 residues. Trimming removed 6 bases from V and 4 bases from J, with 15 bases in between. Germline loops: CDR1 DFQATT, CDR2 SNEGSKA (reference sequence). In DNA, the CDR3 is TGCAGTGCAAACAGGGTGGAGGGCACTGAAGCTTTCTTT. It specifies CSANRVEGTEAFF.

This clonotype was seen a few times. The chain links TRBV5-1 to TRBJ2-7, with D perhaps matching TRBD2 (5 bases). The V and J ends lost 4 bases and 2 bases respectively, with 13 bases between them. The CDR3 has 14 residues. Germline values: CDR1 SGHRS, CDR2 YFSETQ. CDR3 sequence: CASSLDGLPYEQYF. CDR3 bases: TGCGCCAGCAGCCTGGACGGACTCCCCTACGAGCAGTACTTC.

This chain links TRBV28 with TRBJ1-1; possibly TRBD1 for D (6 bases). From germline, CDR1 is MDHEN and CDR2 SYDVKM. With 5 bases removed from V and 8 bases from J, the gap between germline ends came to 12 bases. This CDR3 contains 12 residues. The chain's CDR3 is CASSIQGGEAFF. Here the CDR3 DNA reads TGTGCCAGCAGTATACAGGGCGGGGAAGCTTTCTTT.

This clonotype was counted a few times. This chain joins TRBV20-1 and TRBJ2-3; 9 positions match TRBD1. Per the germline V gene, CDR1 is DFQATT and CDR2 is SNEGSKA (reference sequence). J lost 6 bases, V lost 3 bases, and 13 bases had no gene match. This CDR3 comprises 16 residues. This CDR3 is CSASPRDRDRIDTQYF. Written as DNA, the CDR3 is TGCAGTGCTAGTCCCCGGGACAGGGATCGAATTGATACGCAGTATTTT.

This clonotype was recorded many times. The chain has TRBV29-1 and TRBJ1-4, with D perhaps TRBD1 (5 bases). In germline, CDR1 is SQVTM, CDR2 ANQGSEA. This CDR3 contains 12 residues. V was pared by 7 bases and J by 9 bases, with 15 bases between. As DNA, the CDR3 is TGCAGCGCCGATGTTGAGGGGAAAAAACTGTTTTTT. Translation gives CSADVEGKKLFF.

This clonotype has at least ten counts. The chain recombines TRBV2 with TRBJ2-3; D remains unclear. This CDR3 region has 14 residues. V lost 7 bases, J lost 5 bases, and 16 bases lay in between. CDR1 SNHLY and CDR2 FYNNEI come from the germline V gene. The CDR3: CASISLAPGDTQYF. The CDR3 DNA reads TGTGCCAGCATAAGTCTGGCGCCCGGAGATACGCAGTATTTT. The full variable domain, completed using reference TRBV2 and TRBJ2-3, is EPEVTQTPSHQVTQMGQEVILRCVPISNHLYFYWYRQILGQKVEFLVSFYNNEISEKSEIFDDQFSVERPDGSNFTLKIRSTKLEDSAMYFCASISLAPGDTQYFGPGTRLTVL.

This clonotype occurred many times. The chain joins TRBV20-1 to TRBJ2-5; 12 nucleotides line up with TRBD2. This CDR3 spans 16 amino acids. J lost 6 bases, V lost 5 bases, and 13 bases had no gene match. The germline gives CDR1 DFQATT, CDR2 SNEGSKA (reference sequence). In DNA, the CDR3 is TGCAGTGCTCGCTACTCTAGCGGGGGGGAACTGAAGACCCAGTACTTC. Amino acid sequence: CSARYSSGGELKTQYF.

Only a few counts were recorded for this clonotype. The genes are TRBV7-9 and TRBJ1-4, with D unclear. The CDR3 loop spans 16 amino acids. V gave up 1 base and J gave up 4 bases, with 13 bases separating them. Germline CDR1 reads SEHNR; CDR2 reads FQNEAQ (reference sequence). DNA of the CDR3: TGTGCCAGCAGCTTAGTTGCGCAATTCTTTAATGAAAAACTGTTTTTT. Residues: CASSLVAQFFNEKLFF.

The V and J genes are TRBV5-1 and TRBJ2-7, with a tentative D call TRBD1 (5 bases). V was shortened by 0 bases and J by 2 bases, with 9 bases between the two germline ends. The germline V gene encodes CDR1 SGHRS and CDR2 YFSETQ. This CDR3 is built from 14 residues. This chain's CDR3 is CASSLEGRAYEQYF. The CDR3 nucleotides are TGCGCCAGCAGCTTGGAGGGCAGGGCCTACGAGCAGTACTTC.

This clonotype was detected many times. J is TRBJ1-2 and V is TRBV20-1, with unresolved D. This CDR3 has 11 amino acids. V was cut by 0 bases and J by 10 bases, with 9 bases left in between. Germline CDR1 is DFQATT and CDR2 is SNEGSKA (reference sequence). This CDR3 is CSARDRAAYTF. In nucleotides, the CDR3 is TGCAGTGCTAGAGATCGAGCAGCCTACACCTTC.

This clonotype has at least ten counts. The chain joins TRBV7-2 to TRBJ2-3, with TRBD2 identical over 9 bases. CDR3 length equals 15 residues. Germline CDR1 is SGHTA and CDR2 is FQGNSA. After removal of 1 base from V and 2 bases from J, the junction contained 1 base not matched to a gene. CDR3 region: CASSLGGGATDTQYF. The CDR3 nucleotides read TGTGCCAGCAGCTTAGGCGGGGGGGCCACAGATACGCAGTATTTT.

In its sample, this clonotype was seen a few times. V gene TRBV2 combines with J gene TRBJ1-2; tentative D call: TRBD1 (5 bases). Trimming removed 4 bases from V and 8 bases from J, with 8 bases in between. This CDR3 is 11 amino acids long. CDR1 SNHLY and CDR2 FYNNEI come from the germline V gene. The CDR3, as DNA: TGTGCCAGCAGTGGCAGGGCGGGCTACACCTTC. This gives the protein CASSGRAGYTF. Variable domain in full (rest from reference TRBV2 and TRBJ1-2): EPEVTQTPSHQVTQMGQEVILRCVPISNHLYFYWYRQILGQKVEFLVSFYNNEISEKSEIFDDQFSVERPDGSNFTLKIRSTKLEDSAMYFCASSGRAGYTFGSGTRLTVV.

The chain couples TRBV7-6 to TRBJ2-2; D is undetermined. CDR3 length equals 16 residues. CDR1 and CDR2 from the germline V gene are SGHVS and FNYEAQ. The ends were cut back, 5 bases at V and 0 bases at J, with 13 bases in the middle. CDR3 nucleotides: TGTGCCAGCAGCCGACCTATGGGCACGAACACCGGGGAGCTGTTTTTT. Translating gives CASSRPMGTNTGELFF. The full variable domain, its missing parts supplied by reference TRBV7-6 and TRBJ2-2, is GAGVSQSPRYKVTKRGQDVALRCDPISGHVSLYWYRQALGQGPEFLTYFNYEAQQDKSGLPNDRFSAERPEGSISTLTIQRTEQRDSAMYRCASSRPMGTNTGELFFGEGSRLTVL.

In its sample, this clonotype ranks as medium-sized. The chain joins TRBV20-1 to TRBJ1-5, with 7 positions matching TRBD1. The CDR3 length is 15 residues. J was trimmed by 4 bases and V by 3 bases; bases with no gene match: 9. The germline CDR1 and CDR2 sequences are DFQATT and SNEGSKA (reference sequence). For the CDR3, the DNA is TGCAGTGCTAGCCGCGAGGCAGGGGGGAATCAGCCCCAGCATTTT. Residues: CSASREAGGNQPQHF.

The sample holds many counts of this clonotype. J is TRBJ1-2 and V is TRBV12-3 or TRBV12-4, with D unresolved. V was trimmed by 4 bases and J by 8 bases, leaving 14 bases between them. This CDR3 contains 13 residues. The CDR3 here is CASSSPYGRGYTF. In DNA, the CDR3 is TGTGCCAGCAGTTCCCCCTACGGGAGGGGCTACACCTTC.

The chain carries TRBV29-1 and TRBJ1-2; 7 bases align to TRBD1. Germline V gene data show CDR1 as SQVTM and CDR2 as ANQGSEA. CDR3 length: 13 amino acids. Losses at the gene ends were 4 bases for V and 5 bases for J; bases not matched to a gene: 7. CDR3 DNA sequence: TGCAGCGTTGCCGACAGGGCTCCGTATGGCTACACCTTC. Translation: CSVADRAPYGYTF. The entire variable domain, with the rest obtained from reference TRBV29-1 and TRBJ1-2, is as follows: SAVISQKPSRDICQRGTSLTIQCQVDSQVTMMFWYRQQPGQSLTLIATANQGSEATYESGFVIDKFPISRPNLTFSTLTVSNMSPEDSSIYLCSVADRAPYGYTFGSGTRLTVV.

The rearrangement joins TRBV3-1 to TRBJ2-3; tentatively, D is TRBD1 (6 bases). Germline V gene lookup returns CDR1 LGHDT and CDR2 YNNKEL (reference sequence). CDR3 length: 15 residues. The V end was cut by 6 bases, the J end by 5 bases, with 18 bases between. The CDR3 coding sequence is TGTGCCAGCAGGCCGGCGAAGACAGGCTTAGATACGCAGTATTTT. It codes for CASRPAKTGLDTQYF.

This clonotype appeared a few times. Being one base from a much bigger clone, this may be a read error. The chain links TRBV10-1 to TRBJ2-7, with 7 nucleotides matching TRBD1. The CDR3 loop spans 14 amino acids. Germline values: CDR1 WNHNN, CDR2 SYGVQD (reference sequence). Unmatched junction bases numbered 6, after V lost 2 bases and J lost 5 bases. Here the CDR3 reads CASSEGQVFHEQYF. In DNA, the CDR3 is TGCGCCAGCAGTGAGGGACAGGTGTTCCACGAGCAGTACTTC.

This clonotype was seen only a few times. The V and J genes are TRBV28 and TRBJ1-1; D is unresolved. Germline V lookup: CDR1 MDHEN, CDR2 SYDVKM. Trimming cost V 3 bases and J 1 base, with 6 bases left between them. CDR3 length: 13 amino acids. CDR3 loop: CASSLHGNTEAFF. DNA for the CDR3: TGTGCCAGCAGTTTGCACGGGAACACTGAAGCTTTCTTT.

This clonotype has at least ten counts. The chain recombines TRBV29-1 with TRBJ1-1; a weak D match, TRBD1 (6 bases). The CDR3 length is 13 residues. Germline V gives CDR1 SQVTM, CDR2 ANQGSEA. Trimming removed 7 bases at V and 1 base at J, with 13 bases between. The CDR3 DNA follows: TGCAGCGCCAACCCGGGACAGAACACTGAAGCTTTCTTT. It specifies CSANPGQNTEAFF.

This clonotype was seen only a few times. The chain joins TRBV10-3 to TRBJ1-1; 7 bases align to TRBD1. The CDR3 has 14 residues. V was pared by 10 bases and J by 0 bases, with 8 bases of the junction left unmatched. Germline lookup yields CDR1 ENHRY and CDR2 SYGVKD. The CDR3 protein is CATAGQGVNTEAFF. Here the CDR3 DNA reads TGTGCCACAGCCGGGCAGGGGGTGAACACTGAAGCTTTCTTT.

In its sample, this clonotype was seen many times. J is TRBJ2-7 and V is TRBV28, with a possible D match to TRBD2 (5 bases). The CDR3 contains 14 residues. Deletions cut 8 bases from V and 7 bases from J, with 21 bases between. Germline CDR1 reads MDHEN; CDR2 reads SYDVKM. This CDR3 reads CASRVPGPSGEQYF. The CDR3 DNA reads as TGTGCCAGCCGGGTGCCGGGTCCATCGGGGGAGCAGTACTTC.

In nucleotides, the CDR3 is TGCAGCGTTGAGGAGGGACAGGTTTTTGAGCAGTTCTTC. Its protein is CSVEEGQVFEQFF. This rearrangement joins TRBV29-1 to TRBJ2-1; 8 positions match TRBD1. CDR3 length: 13 residues. Losses at the gene ends were 3 bases for V and 9 bases for J; bases not matched to a gene: 7. Germline V gene lookup returns CDR1 SQVTM and CDR2 ANQGSEA.